This TCR beta chain was recovered during a study of blood T cell repertoires in COVID-19. Study-level information: Both acute and convalescent COVID-19 samples were obtained from the United States, Italy and Spain. Sources were T cells, B-cell-depleted T cells, or PBMCs; the material itself was cDNA or gDNA.

Germline values: CDR1 SGHNT, CDR2 YYREEE (reference sequence). The ends lost 4 bases at V and 4 bases at J; junction bases unmatched: 4. This CDR3 contains 13 residues. Per the original data handling: Reference gene primer amplification in the assay estimated nucleated cell counts. Some clones are missing from TCRdb's copy, which holds only in-frame ones; the method was immunoSEQ multiplex PCR. V and J calls and clone size come straight from that table; D and trimming were deduced from the DNA. The sample yields 200,000 to 250,000 clones, roughly 80% seen once. The chain employs TRBV5-4 and TRBJ1-2; the match to TRBD1 covers 7 bases. Sequencing input: peripheral blood. The origin of this receptor is a woman aged 60-70 years with acute or convalescent COVID-19. The CDR3 loop reads CASSPGTAYGYTF. In nucleotides, the CDR3 is TGTGCCAGCAGCCCCGGGACAGCCTATGGCTACACCTTC.